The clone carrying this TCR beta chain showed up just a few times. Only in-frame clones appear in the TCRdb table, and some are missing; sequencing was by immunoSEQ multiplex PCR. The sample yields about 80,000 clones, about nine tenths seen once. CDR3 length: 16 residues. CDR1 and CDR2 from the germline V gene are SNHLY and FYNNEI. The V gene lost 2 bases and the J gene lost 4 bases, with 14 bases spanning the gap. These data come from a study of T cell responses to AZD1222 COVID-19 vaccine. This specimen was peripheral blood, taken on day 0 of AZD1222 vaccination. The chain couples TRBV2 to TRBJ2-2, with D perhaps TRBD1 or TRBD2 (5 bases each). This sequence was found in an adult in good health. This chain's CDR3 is CASSERGPRVTGELFF. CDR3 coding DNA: TGTGCCAGCAGTGAACGGGGACCAAGGGTCACCGGGGAGCTGTTTTTT.